The subject of this entry is one T cell receptor beta chain. Original processing notes: Reference gene primer amplification yielded estimated nucleated cell counts. Libraries were prepared by immunoSEQ multiplex PCR; TCRdb keeps only in-frame clonotypes and omits some of them. That table gives V, J and clone size, and the DNA gave D and trimming. Among around 190,000 clones, around 76% were seen once, and the ten largest hold approximately 9%. This entry comes from a study of blood T cell repertoires in COVID-19. Study context: Acute and convalescent COVID-19 specimens originated in the United States, Italy and Spain. In each case, the material was cDNA or gDNA derived from T cells, B-cell-depleted T cells, or PBMCs.

Germline CDR1 is MRHNA and CDR2 is SNTAGT. V gave up 5 bases and J gave up 4 bases, with 14 bases separating them. This CDR3 comprises 14 residues. This TCR was sampled from a woman aged 45-65 years with active or convalescent COVID-19. The chain recombines TRBV6-4 with TRBJ1-1, with D maybe TRBD1 (5 bases). Sequenced sample: peripheral blood. The CDR3 sequence is CASSSGFGSTEAFF. The CDR3 region has the DNA TGTGCCAGCAGTTCAGGGTTTGGGTCCACTGAAGCTTTCTTT.